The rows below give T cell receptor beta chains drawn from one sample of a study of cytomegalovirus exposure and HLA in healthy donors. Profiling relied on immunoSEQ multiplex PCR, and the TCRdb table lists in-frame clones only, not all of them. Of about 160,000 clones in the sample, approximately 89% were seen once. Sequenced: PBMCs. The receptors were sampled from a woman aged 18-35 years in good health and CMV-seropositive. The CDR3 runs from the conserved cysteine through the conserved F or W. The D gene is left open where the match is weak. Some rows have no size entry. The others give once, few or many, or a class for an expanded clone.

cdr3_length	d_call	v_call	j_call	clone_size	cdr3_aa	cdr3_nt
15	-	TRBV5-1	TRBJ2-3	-	CASSPDQGQTDTQYF	TGCGCCAGCAGCCCAGATCAGGGGCAGACAGATACGCAGTATTTT
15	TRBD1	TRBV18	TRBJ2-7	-	CASSTEDRRLYEQYF	TGTGCCAGCTCGACTGAGGACAGGAGACTATACGAGCAGTACTTC
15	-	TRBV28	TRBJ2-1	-	CASSTDSPPYNEQFF	TGTGCCAGCAGTACGGACAGCCCTCCCTACAATGAGCAGTTCTTC
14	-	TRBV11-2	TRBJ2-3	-	CASSLAGAEDTQYF	TGTGCCAGCAGCTTAGCGGGAGCGGAAGATACGCAGTATTTT
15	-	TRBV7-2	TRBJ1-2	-	CASSFSRVTHYGYTF	TGTGCCAGCAGCTTTAGCAGGGTGACTCATTATGGCTACACCTTC
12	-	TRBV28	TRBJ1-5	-	CASTIGIQPQHF	TGTGCCAGCACTATTGGTATCCAGCCCCAGCATTTT
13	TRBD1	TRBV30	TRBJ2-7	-	CAWAGTASYEQYF	TGTGCCTGGGCCGGGACAGCCTCCTACGAGCAGTACTTC
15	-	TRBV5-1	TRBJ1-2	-	CASSLQVGINYGYTF	TGCGCCAGCAGCCTACAAGTGGGCATTAACTATGGCTACACCTTC
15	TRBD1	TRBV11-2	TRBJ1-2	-	CASSFTLVGGGGYTF	TGTGCCAGCAGCTTCACCCTGGTAGGGGGCGGCGGCTACACCTTC
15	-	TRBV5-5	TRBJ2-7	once	CASSLSAGGLYEQYF	TGTGCCAGCAGCTTGTCAGCAGGGGGGCTGTACGAGCAGTACTTC
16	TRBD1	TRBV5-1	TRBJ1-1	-	CASSFTRTGGVFEAFF	TGCGCCAGCAGCTTTACAAGGACAGGGGGCGTGTTTGAAGCTTTCTTT
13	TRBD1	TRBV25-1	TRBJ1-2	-	CASSRQGAYGYTF	TGTGCCAGCAGCAGACAGGGGGCCTATGGCTACACCTTC
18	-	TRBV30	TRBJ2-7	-	CAWSVNPSKTRDSYEQYF	TGTGCCTGGAGTGTAAATCCCTCAAAGACTAGAGACTCCTACGAGCAGTACTTC
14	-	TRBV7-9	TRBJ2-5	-	CASSLGGTQETQYF	TGTGCCAGCAGCTTAGGAGGGACTCAAGAGACCCAGTACTTC
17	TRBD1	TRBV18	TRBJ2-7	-	CASSPGTELLSSYEQYF	TGTGCCAGCTCACCCGGGACAGAACTCCTGAGCTCCTACGAGCAGTACTTC
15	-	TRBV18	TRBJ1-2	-	CASSPWALEGYGYTF	TGTGCCAGCTCACCATGGGCCCTTGAGGGCTATGGCTACACCTTC
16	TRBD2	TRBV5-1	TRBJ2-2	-	CASSLGIAGNTGELFF	TGCGCCAGCAGCTTGGGCATAGCGGGGAACACCGGGGAGCTGTTTTTT
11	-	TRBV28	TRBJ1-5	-	CASSLTSPQHF	TGTGCCAGCAGTTTAACAAGTCCCCAGCATTTT
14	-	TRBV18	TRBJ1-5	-	CASSPLGQNQPQHF	TGTGCCAGCTCACCATTAGGACAGAATCAGCCCCAGCATTTT
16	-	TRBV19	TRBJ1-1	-	CASHLTGTPWNTEAFF	TGTGCCAGCCACCTCACGGGGACACCGTGGAACACTGAAGCTTTCTTT
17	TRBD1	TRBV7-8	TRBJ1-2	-	CASSLLGKTGDFSGYTF	TGTGCCAGCAGCTTATTGGGAAAGACAGGGGATTTCTCTGGCTACACCTTC
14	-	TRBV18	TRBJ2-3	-	CASSPPGSGDTQYF	TGTGCCAGCTCACCACCGGGCAGTGGAGATACGCAGTATTTT
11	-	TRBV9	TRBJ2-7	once	CASSGGREQYF	TGTGCCAGCAGCGGCGGCCGCGAGCAGTACTTC
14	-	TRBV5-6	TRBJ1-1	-	CASSLGGVRTEAFF	TGTGCCAGCAGCTTGGGAGGAGTAAGGACTGAAGCTTTCTTT
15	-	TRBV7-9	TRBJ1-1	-	CASSLPSGPNTEAFF	TGTGCCAGCAGCCTCCCCTCAGGGCCGAACACTGAAGCTTTCTTT
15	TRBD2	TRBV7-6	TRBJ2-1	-	CASSSRVSGRREQFF	TGTGCCAGCAGCTCCCGTGTTAGCGGGAGAAGAGAGCAGTTCTTC
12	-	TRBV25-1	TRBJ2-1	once	CASSDSYNEQFF	TGTGCCAGCAGTGATAGTTACAATGAGCAGTTCTTC
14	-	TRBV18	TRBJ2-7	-	CASSRSDSSYEQYF	TGTGCCAGCTCACGGTCCGACAGTTCCTACGAGCAGTACTTC
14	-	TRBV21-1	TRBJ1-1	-	CASSTFWDREYDFF	TGTGCCAGCAGCACTTTCTGGGACAGGGAATACGATTTCTTT
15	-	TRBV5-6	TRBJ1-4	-	CASSTDGSSREKLFF	TGTGCCAGCAGCACGGACGGGAGTTCTAGGGAAAAACTGTTTTTT
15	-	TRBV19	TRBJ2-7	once	CASSIAQGQSYEQYF	TGTGCCAGTAGTATAGCCCAGGGGCAGTCCTACGAGCAGTACTTC
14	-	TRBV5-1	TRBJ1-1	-	CASSPQQGATEAFF	TGCGCCAGCAGCCCCCAACAGGGTGCCACTGAAGCTTTCTTT
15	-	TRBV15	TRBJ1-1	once	CATSRAAGADTEAFF	TGTGCCACCAGCAGAGCGGCGGGGGCGGACACTGAAGCTTTCTTT
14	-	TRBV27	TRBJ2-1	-	CASSYTSPRNEQFF	TGTGCCAGCAGTTATACTAGCCCAAGGAATGAGCAGTTCTTC
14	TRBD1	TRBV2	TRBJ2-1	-	CASDGQGGRNEQFF	TGTGCCAGCGATGGACAGGGCGGCCGGAATGAGCAGTTCTTC
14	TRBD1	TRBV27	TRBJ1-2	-	CASSPTGANYGYTF	TGTGCCAGCAGTCCTACAGGGGCTAACTATGGCTACACCTTC
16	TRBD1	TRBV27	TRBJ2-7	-	CASSFVAGQGVYEQYF	TGTGCCAGCAGTTTTGTTGCGGGACAGGGCGTCTACGAGCAGTACTTC
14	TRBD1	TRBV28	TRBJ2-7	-	CASSSTRQGNEQYF	TGTGCCAGCTCCTCGACGAGACAGGGGAACGAGCAGTACTTC
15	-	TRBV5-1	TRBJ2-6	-	CASSLGSSGANVLTF	TGCGCCAGCAGCTTGGGGAGCTCTGGGGCCAACGTCCTGACTTTC
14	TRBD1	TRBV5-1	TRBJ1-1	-	CASSLGTGGTEAFF	TGCGCCAGCAGCTTGGGGACAGGAGGCACTGAAGCTTTCTTT
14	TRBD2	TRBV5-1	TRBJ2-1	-	CASSLGSSGNEQFF	TGCGCCAGCAGCTTGGGTTCTAGCGGAAATGAGCAGTTCTTC
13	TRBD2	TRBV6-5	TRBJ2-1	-	CASSLRLADEQFF	TGTGCCAGCAGCCTCAGACTAGCGGATGAGCAGTTCTTC
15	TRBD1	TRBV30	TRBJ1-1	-	CAWNRGGNMNTEAFF	TGTGCCTGGAACAGGGGGGGAAACATGAACACTGAAGCTTTCTTT
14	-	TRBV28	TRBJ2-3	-	CASSSILVVDTQYF	TGTGCCAGCAGTTCGATCCTAGTGGTAGATACGCAGTATTTT
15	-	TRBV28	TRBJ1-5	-	CASSDQNRWDQPQHF	TGTGCCAGCAGCGACCAAAACAGATGGGATCAGCCCCAGCATTTT